A single sample gave rise to the 12 T cell receptor beta chains below, sequenced in a study of cytomegalovirus exposure and HLA in healthy donors. The PCR was carried out with 60 Vbeta primers and 13 Jbeta primers. The method was immunoSEQ multiplex PCR; TCRdb's version includes in-frame clones alone and lacks a portion of them. Seen here are approximately 120,000 clones, 76% observed once, and the top ten hold roughly 8%. Sequencing was carried out using PBMCs. These receptors were obtained from a woman aged 50 to 60 in good health and CMV-seropositive.

The count of this clone is one. The V and J genes are TRBV21-1 and TRBJ2-1; TRBD2 was called by the table and not checked on the DNA. TRBV21-1 is recorded as a pseudogene. The CDR3 loop spans 14 amino acids. The chain's CDR3 is CASSAHELRNEQFF. For the CDR3, the DNA is TGTGCCAGCAGCGCGCACGAGCTTCGCAATGAGCAGTTCTTC.

The gene calls are TRBV6-5 and TRBJ1-1, with D uncertain. V lost 5 bases, J lost 3 bases, and 10 bases lay in between. CDR3 size: 13 residues. Germline V gene data show CDR1 as MNHEY and CDR2 as SVGAGI. CDR3 sequence (DNA): TGTGCCAGCAGTCCCTCGGGGTACACTGAAGCTTTCTTT. Its protein is CASSPSGYTEAFF.

This clone was observed a handful of times. The chain recombines TRBV7-9 with TRBJ2-1, with D unresolved. Trimming took off 1 base at V and 9 bases at J, with 10 bases between the two ends. The CDR3 covers 13 residues. Germline CDR1 is SEHNR and CDR2 is FQNEAQ (reference sequence). CDR3 in amino acids: CASSLGVGSEQFF. For the CDR3, the DNA is TGTGCCAGCAGCTTAGGGGTCGGGTCTGAGCAGTTCTTC.

With regard to this clone: This sample also contains other DNA sequences that code for the same CDR3. The V gene is TRBV7-3, the J gene TRBJ1-1; D is unresolved. CDR1 is SGHTA and CDR2 is FQGTGA in the germline V gene. V lost 5 bases to trimming and J lost 5 bases, with 15 bases between them. This CDR3 is built from 14 residues. The CDR3 DNA is TGTGCCAGCAGCCCCCGGGGATCCGGGACTGAAGCTTTCTTT. This encodes CASSPRGSGTEAFF.

This clone was seen more than once but under ten times. This sequence joins TRBV7-3 and TRBJ2-7, with a possible D match to TRBD2 (6 bases). V lost 0 bases and J 3 bases, leaving 6 bases between the germline ends. CDR3 length: 13 residues. Germline V gene data show CDR1 as SGHTA and CDR2 as FQGTGA. Written as DNA, the CDR3 is TGTGCCAGCAGCTTAACGGAGGGCTACGAGCAGTACTTC. Residues: CASSLTEGYEQYF.

This chain links TRBV2 with TRBJ2-7; 7 bases map to TRBD1. Germline lookup yields CDR1 SNHLY and CDR2 FYNNEI. V was pared by 4 bases and J by 9 bases, with 6 bases of the junction left unmatched. The CDR3 has 12 amino acids. The CDR3 coding sequence is TGTGCCAGCAGTGGTGTAGGGGGCGGGCAGTACTTC. Residues: CASSGVGGGQYF.

There are a few counts of this clone. CDR3 nucleotides: TGTGCCAGCGGCGTAGCGGGAATAAAACAGCCCCAGCATTTT. Translation: CASGVAGIKQPQHF. The rearrangement links TRBV25-1 to TRBJ1-5; the D is unclear. The length of the CDR3 is 14 residues. Trimming stripped 8 bases from V and 7 bases from J, with 18 bases between. Germline V gene data show CDR1 as MGHDK and CDR2 as SYGVNS.

This clone appeared a few times. The chain has TRBV5-1 and TRBJ2-4, with TRBD1 matching 9 bases. V dropped 5 bases and J dropped 6; count of bases not matched to a gene: 9. Germline values: CDR1 SGHRS, CDR2 YFSETQ. The CDR3 length is 15 residues. CDR3 coding DNA: TGCGCCAGCAGTCCATCGACAGGGGGAACAAACATTCAGTACTTC. Translation: CASSPSTGGTNIQYF.

This chain links TRBV5-4 with TRBJ2-1; 14 bases are shared with TRBD2. V lost 4 bases to trimming and J lost 6 bases; unmatched junction nucleotides: 3. Germline V gene lookup returns CDR1 SGHNT and CDR2 YYREEE (reference sequence). The CDR3 runs 15 residues. The CDR3 region is CASSAGTSGSNEQFF. In DNA form, the CDR3 reads TGTGCCAGCAGCGCGGGGACTAGCGGGAGCAATGAGCAGTTCTTC.

This chain uses TRBV7-2 with TRBJ2-7, with 15 nucleotides matching TRBD2. Germline lookup yields CDR1 SGHTA and CDR2 FQGNSA. The length of the CDR3 is 14 residues. V was clipped by 3 bases and J by 12 bases; unmatched bases: 6. The CDR3 loop is CASSFGLAGGIGYF. CDR3 nucleotide sequence: TGTGCCAGCAGCTTCGGACTAGCGGGAGGGATTGGGTACTTC.

The rearrangement joins TRBV19 to TRBJ2-2, with 8 bases matching TRBD1. This CDR3 is built from 15 residues. V was pared by 3 bases and J by 6 bases, with 6 bases of the junction left unmatched. Germline V CDR1 and CDR2: LNHDA, SQIVND (reference sequence). The DNA for the CDR3 is TGTGCCAGTAGTATGGGACAGGCCAGGTCCGGGGAGCTGTTTTTT. This translates into CASSMGQARSGELFF.

The chain links TRBV14 to TRBJ2-6, with D possibly being TRBD2 (5 bases). Germline assignment: CDR1 SGHDN and CDR2 FVKESK. V was cut by 4 bases and J by 0 bases, with 10 bases left in between. The CDR3 sequence is 16 residues long. The CDR3 DNA is TGTGCCAGCAGCCCCAGAGGGATCTCTGGGGCCAACGTCCTGACTTTC. The encoded protein is CASSPRGISGANVLTF. Supplemented by reference TRBV14 and TRBJ2-6, the full variable domain reads EAGVTQFPSHSVIEKGQTVTLRCDPISGHDNLYWYRRVMGKEIKFLLHFVKESKQDESGMPNNRFLAERTGGTYSTLKVQPAELEDSGVYFCASSPRGISGANVLTFGAGSRLTVL.